A selection of T cell receptor beta chains follows, all from one sample in a study of brain T cells in children with intractable seizures. TCRdb's table, derived via immunoSEQ multiplex PCR, lists solely in-frame clones and lacks some. The sample consists of 50,000 to 75,000 clones, approximately 94% of them appearing once. The sample in question was peripheral blood, obtained at surgery. These receptors all stem from a boy under two years old with focal cortical dysplasia and intractable seizures. CDR3s include the opening cysteine and the closing phenylalanine or tryptophan. The D gene is left open where the match is weak.

d_gene,j_gene,v_gene,CDR3aa
.,TRBJ2-7,TRBV7-9,CASSLGLNEQYF
.,TRBJ1-5,TRBV12-3/TRBV12-4,CASSLAQYQPQHF
.,TRBJ1-1,TRBV21-1,CASSIRQNPYESRAFF
.,TRBJ1-2,TRBV19,CASSIGPFNYGYTF
.,TRBJ2-2,TRBV7-2,CASSLATVPAGELFF
.,TRBJ1-1,TRBV3-1/TRBV3-2,CASSQAGEAFF
.,TRBJ2-7,TRBV4-1,CASSQEWGTTYEQYF
.,TRBJ2-3,TRBV5-4,CASSLSAGAGTDTQYF
.,TRBJ2-1,TRBV18,CASSPRGEDNEQFF
TRBD2,TRBJ2-3,TRBV5-4,CASSLSVRAGGLRYADTQYF
TRBD1,TRBJ1-3,TRBV5-4,CASSPDRPFSGNTIYF
.,TRBJ1-5,TRBV7-2,CASSFTDYNQPQHF
.,TRBJ1-5,TRBV28,CASSPPTARQPQHF
TRBD1,TRBJ2-6,TRBV5-4,CASRNGQGASGANVLTF
.,TRBJ2-3,TRBV6-5,CASSYSRGLKDTQYF
TRBD1,TRBJ2-1,TRBV4-1,CASSQVPGQTMYGLWYNEQFF
TRBD1,TRBJ2-2,TRBV6-4,CASSVTGGTTGELFF